This paragraph reports one T cell receptor beta chain. This sample was included in a study of cytotoxic CD8 clonotypes in ibrutinib-treated CLL. Study in general: Responses: around 25 partial, 2 complete; after median around 70 months, 14 stayed remitted, approximately twelve progressed.

The repertoire was sequenced with immunoSEQ multiplex PCR; TCRdb's copy has only in-frame clones and lacks some. The sample shows about 300,000 clones, over 60% of them seen only once. The TCR originated in a human donor with chronic lymphocytic leukemia. Sequences were derived from PBMCs, sampled after 36 months of ibrutinib treatment.

The CDR3 protein is CASSVGAPTGWIYNEQFF. The CDR3 DNA sequence: TGTGCCAGCAGCGTAGGGGCCCCGACAGGGTGGATATACAATGAGCAGTTCTTC. The chain is built from TRBV9 and TRBJ2-1; 7 bases match TRBD1. The CDR3 runs 18 residues. V lost 0 bases, J lost 4 bases, and 13 bases stayed unmatched. CDR1 is SGDLS and CDR2 is YYNGEE in the germline V gene. The entire variable domain, with the rest obtained from reference TRBV9 and TRBJ2-1, is as follows: DSGVTQTPKHLITATGQRVTLRCSPRSGDLSVYWYQQSLDQGLQFLIQYYNGEERAKGNILERFSAQQFPDLHSELNLSSLELGDSALYFCASSVGAPTGWIYNEQFFGPGTRLTVL.